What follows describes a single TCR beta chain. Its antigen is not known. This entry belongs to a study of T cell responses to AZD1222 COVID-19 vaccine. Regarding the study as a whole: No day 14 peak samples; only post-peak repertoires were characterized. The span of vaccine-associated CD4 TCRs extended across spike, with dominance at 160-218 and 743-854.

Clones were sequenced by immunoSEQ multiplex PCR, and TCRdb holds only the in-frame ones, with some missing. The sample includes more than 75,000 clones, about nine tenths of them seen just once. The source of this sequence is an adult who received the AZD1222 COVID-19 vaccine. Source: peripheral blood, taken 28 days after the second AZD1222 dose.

The CDR3 sequence: CASSILTGKGGYTF. CDR3 in DNA: TGTGCCAGTAGTATCCTGACAGGGAAGGGGGGCTACACCTTC. The V gene is TRBV19, the J gene TRBJ1-2, with TRBD1 identical over 7 bases. In germline, CDR1 is LNHDA, CDR2 SQIVND (reference sequence). J gave up 8 bases and V 3 bases, and 9 bases lay outside the gene matches. The CDR3 is 14 residues long.